The TCR beta chain under discussion was sequenced for a study of OX40 agonist ivuxolimab in advanced cancers. Study-level information: A partial response was reached by three patients: one with hepatocellular carcinoma and two with cutaneous melanoma.

Profiled with immunoSEQ multiplex PCR; TCRdb holds only in-frame clones, not every one. The data contain approximately 59,000 clones, about 80% of them singletons. V was clipped by 4 bases and J by 10 bases, with 11 bases between them. The CDR3 covers 12 residues. Germline V gene data show CDR1 as MNHEY and CDR2 as SVGAGI. This clonotype originated in an adult with an advanced solid tumor such as melanoma, head and neck, liver or kidney cancer. This sample comprised CD4+ or CD8+ T cells sorted from blood, obtained in a trial of the OX40 agonist ivuxolimab. This rearrangement joins TRBV6-5 to TRBJ1-5, with D hard to call. CDR3 residues: CASSSQRGPQHF. CDR3 nucleotide sequence: TGTGCCAGCAGTTCCCAGCGGGGACCCCAGCATTTT.